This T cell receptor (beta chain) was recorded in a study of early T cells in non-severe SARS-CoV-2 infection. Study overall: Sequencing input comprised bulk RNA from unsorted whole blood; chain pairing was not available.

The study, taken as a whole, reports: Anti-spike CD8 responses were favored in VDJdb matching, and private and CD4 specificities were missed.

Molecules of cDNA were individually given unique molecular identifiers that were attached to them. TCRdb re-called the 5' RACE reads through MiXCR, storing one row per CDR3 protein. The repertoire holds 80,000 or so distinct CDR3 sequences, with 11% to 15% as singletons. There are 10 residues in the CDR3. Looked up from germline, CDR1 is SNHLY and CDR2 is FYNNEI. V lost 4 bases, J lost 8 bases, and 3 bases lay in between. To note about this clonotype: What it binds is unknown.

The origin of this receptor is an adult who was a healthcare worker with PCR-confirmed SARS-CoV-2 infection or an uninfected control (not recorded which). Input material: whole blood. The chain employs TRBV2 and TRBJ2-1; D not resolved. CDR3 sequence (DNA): TGTGCCAGCAGTGCCGATGAGCAGTTCTTC. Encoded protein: CASSADEQFF. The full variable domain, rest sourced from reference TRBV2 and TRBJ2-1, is EPEVTQTPSHQVTQMGQEVILRCVPISNHLYFYWYRQILGQKVEFLVSFYNNEISEKSEIFDDQFSVERPDGSNFTLKIRSTKLEDSAMYFCASSADEQFFGPGTRLTVL.